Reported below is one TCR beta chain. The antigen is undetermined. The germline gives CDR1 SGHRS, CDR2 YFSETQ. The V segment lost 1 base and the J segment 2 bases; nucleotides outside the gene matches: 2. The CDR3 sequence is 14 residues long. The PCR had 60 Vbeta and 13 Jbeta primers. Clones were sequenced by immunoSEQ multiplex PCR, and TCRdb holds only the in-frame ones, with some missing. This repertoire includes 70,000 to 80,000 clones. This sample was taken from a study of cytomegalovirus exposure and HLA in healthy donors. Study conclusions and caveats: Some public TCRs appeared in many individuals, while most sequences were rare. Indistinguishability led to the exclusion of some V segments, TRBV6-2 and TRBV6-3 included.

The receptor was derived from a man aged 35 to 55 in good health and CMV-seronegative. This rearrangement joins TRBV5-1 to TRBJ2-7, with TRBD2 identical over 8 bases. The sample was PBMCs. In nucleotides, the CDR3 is TGCGCCAGCAGCTTGTCGGGGGGGCCCTACGAGCAGTACTTC. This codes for CASSLSGGPYEQYF.